Each of the 9 T cell receptor beta chains below was sequenced from the same sample in a study of blood T cell repertoires in COVID-19. Repertoires were generated with immunoSEQ multiplex PCR, while TCRdb's copy carries only in-frame clones and drops some. The sample contains approximately 58,000 clones, around four fifths of which appear only once. The specimen was peripheral blood. Receptors originate from a man aged 55 to 70 with COVID-19, enrolled during active disease.

The chain couples TRBV9 to TRBJ1-1; TRBD1 agrees at 9 bases. The ends lost 2 bases at V and 1 base at J; junction bases unmatched: 0. The CDR3 runs 14 residues. CDR1 SGDLS and CDR2 YYNGEE come from the germline V gene. The CDR3 DNA reads TGTGCCAGCAGCGTGACAGGGGGGAACACTGAAGCTTTCTTT. Encoded protein: CASSVTGGNTEAFF. Full variable domain (remainder filled in from reference TRBV9 and TRBJ1-1): DSGVTQTPKHLITATGQRVTLRCSPRSGDLSVYWYQQSLDQGLQFLIQYYNGEERAKGNILERFSAQQFPDLHSELNLSSLELGDSALYFCASSVTGGNTEAFFGQGTRLTVV.

This chain joins TRBV6-1 and TRBJ1-2; tentatively, D is TRBD1 (5 bases). Germline V lookup: CDR1 MNHNS, CDR2 SASEGT. V lost 1 base and J lost 1, with 16 bases in between. The CDR3 has 17 residues. The CDR3 DNA reads TGTGCCAGCAGTGAAGTTTTTAATTACAGGAATAACTATGGCTACACCTTC. This translates into CASSEVFNYRNNYGYTF.

CDR3 bases: TGTGCCAGCAGCCTCCCAGGGGCGGCTCCCGAAAAACTGTTTTTT. This gives the protein CASSLPGAAPEKLFF. The chain couples TRBV7-2 to TRBJ1-4; a weak D match, TRBD1 (6 bases). This CDR3 has 15 residues. Trimming left V 5 bases short and J 8 bases short, with 18 bases between. Germline assignment: CDR1 SGHTA and CDR2 FQGNSA.

This clone was detected only a few times. This rearrangement joins TRBV18 to TRBJ1-1; TRBD1 is a possible D gene (6 bases). The CDR3 extends over 15 amino acids. CDR1 and CDR2 from the germline V gene are KGHSH and LQKENI. With 3 bases removed from V and 6 bases from J, the gap between germline ends came to 17 bases. This CDR3 is CASSPDASGASEAFF. The CDR3, as DNA: TGTGCCAGCTCACCTGACGCCTCAGGGGCGTCTGAAGCTTTCTTT.

This clone appeared a few times. V usage is TRBV5-6 and J usage is TRBJ2-5; 14 bases are a match to TRBD2. CDR3 length: 16 residues. Trimming at V came to 3 bases and at J to 5 bases, leaving 6 bases not matched to a gene. Germline V gives CDR1 SGHDT, CDR2 YYEEEE. CDR3 loop: CASSSGLAGEGETQYF. The CDR3, as DNA: TGTGCCAGCAGCTCGGGACTAGCGGGGGAGGGGGAGACCCAGTACTTC.

The chain carries TRBV5-4 and TRBJ2-3; 16 nucleotides match TRBD2. V dropped 5 bases and J dropped 0; count of bases not matched to a gene: 6. CDR1 and CDR2 (germline): SGHNT, YYREEE (reference sequence). The CDR3 length is 18 residues. CDR3 nucleotide sequence: TGTGCCAGCAGGCTGGGACTAGCGGGGGGGACCAGCACAGATACGCAGTATTTT. Its protein product is CASRLGLAGGTSTDTQYF. The full variable domain, rest sourced from reference TRBV5-4 and TRBJ2-3, is ETGVTQSPTHLIKTRGQQVTLRCSSQSGHNTVSWYQQALGQGPQFIFQYYREEENGRGNFPPRFSGLQFPNYSSELNVNALELDDSALYLCASRLGLAGGTSTDTQYFGPGTRLTVL.

The gene calls are TRBV6-5 and TRBJ1-1; tentatively, D is TRBD1 (6 bases). Germline V gives CDR1 MNHEY, CDR2 SVGAGI. V gave up 0 bases and J gave up 1 base, with 12 bases separating them. This CDR3 has 16 residues. CDR3 in amino acids: CASSYSLGTQNTEAFF. Written as DNA, the CDR3 is TGTGCCAGCAGTTACTCGTTAGGGACACAGAACACTGAAGCTTTCTTT.

The V gene is TRBV5-4, the J gene TRBJ1-4; the D is unclear. CDR3 length equals 13 residues. Between the trimmed V and J ends, which lost 5 bases and 8 bases, there was a span of 13 bases. Germline V gene data show CDR1 as SGHNT and CDR2 as YYREEE (reference sequence). CDR3 region: CASSLLPAEKLFF. The CDR3 nucleotides are TGTGCCAGCAGTCTGTTACCTGCGGAAAAACTGTTTTTT.

V and J are TRBV11-3 and TRBJ2-1; possibly TRBD2 for D (6 bases). The CDR3 spans 14 residues. Germline V gene sequence: CDR1 SGHNT, CDR2 YENEEA. The V and J ends lost 3 bases and 7 bases respectively, with 13 bases between them. CDR3 DNA: TGTGCCAGCAGCTTGGGTGGGAGGCAAAATGAGCAGTTCTTC. It yields the protein CASSLGGRQNEQFF.